This T cell receptor beta chain was sequenced in a study of blood T cell repertoires in COVID-19. Study details: Sites across the United States, Italy and Spain contributed samples from acute and convalescent COVID-19. The cDNA or gDNA used as material had been derived from T cells, B-cell-depleted T cells, or PBMCs.

The V and J ends lost 0 bases and 2 bases, in that order; junction bases with no gene match: 12. Germline CDR1 and CDR2: SGDLS and YYNGEE. The CDR3 contains 18 residues. In the original processing: Amplifying reference gene primers gave estimates of nucleated cell counts. The table came from immunoSEQ multiplex PCR; TCRdb's copy has only in-frame clones and leaves some out. For V, J and clone size, that table is used; D and trimming come from the DNA. The repertoire includes tens of thousands of clones, more than 75% of them detected once, and about 15% sits in the top ten. Sequencing used peripheral blood. This chain joins TRBV9 and TRBJ2-3; TRBD2 matches 7 bases. The sequence derives from a man between 50 and 59 years old with active or convalescent COVID-19. The DNA of the CDR3 is TGTGCCAGCAGCGTAGGGCGGGGGACCGCCACCCTCACAGATACGCAGTATTTT. The encoded protein is CASSVGRGTATLTDTQYF.